This TCR beta chain was captured in a study of blood T cell repertoires in COVID-19. Study information: Both acute and convalescent COVID-19 samples were obtained from the United States, Italy and Spain. PBMCs, B-cell-depleted T cells, or T cells provided the cDNA or gDNA that made up the material.

In the original processing: Nucleated cell counts were estimated from reference gene primer amplification. Method: immunoSEQ multiplex PCR; TCRdb's copy keeps in-frame clones and lacks some. Clone size and the V and J calls come from that table; the DNA yielded D and trimming. The sample lists over 65,000 clones, approximately 92% occurring once. Trimming removed 3 bases at V and 6 bases at J, with 14 bases between. CDR3 length: 14 amino acids. The germline gives CDR1 LNHNV, CDR2 YYDKDF (reference sequence). The chain joins TRBV15 to TRBJ1-1, with a tentative D call TRBD1 (6 bases). The receptor was isolated from an elderly woman with acute or convalescent COVID-19. The sample taken for sequencing was peripheral blood. As DNA, the CDR3 is TGTGCCACCAGCAGCACAGGGCTGCACCCTGAAGCTTTCTTT. Protein: CATSSTGLHPEAFF.